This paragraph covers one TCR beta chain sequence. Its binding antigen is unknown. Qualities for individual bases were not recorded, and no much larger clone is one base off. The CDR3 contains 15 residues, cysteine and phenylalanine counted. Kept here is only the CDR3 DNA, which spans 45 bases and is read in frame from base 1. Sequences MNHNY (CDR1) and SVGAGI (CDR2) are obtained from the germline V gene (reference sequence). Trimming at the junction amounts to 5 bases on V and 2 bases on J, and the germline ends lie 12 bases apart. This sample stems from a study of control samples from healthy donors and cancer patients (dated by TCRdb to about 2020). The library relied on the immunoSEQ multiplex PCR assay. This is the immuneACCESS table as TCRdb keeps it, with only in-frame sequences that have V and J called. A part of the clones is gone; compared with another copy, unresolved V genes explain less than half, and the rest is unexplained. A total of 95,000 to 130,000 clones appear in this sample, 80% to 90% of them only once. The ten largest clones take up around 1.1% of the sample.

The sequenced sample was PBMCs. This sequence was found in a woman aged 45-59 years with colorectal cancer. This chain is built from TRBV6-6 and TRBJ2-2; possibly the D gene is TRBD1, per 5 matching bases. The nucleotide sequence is TGTGCCAGCAGTGCCCCAGGGCCCAACACCGGGGAGCTGTTTTTT. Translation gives CASSAPGPNTGELFF.